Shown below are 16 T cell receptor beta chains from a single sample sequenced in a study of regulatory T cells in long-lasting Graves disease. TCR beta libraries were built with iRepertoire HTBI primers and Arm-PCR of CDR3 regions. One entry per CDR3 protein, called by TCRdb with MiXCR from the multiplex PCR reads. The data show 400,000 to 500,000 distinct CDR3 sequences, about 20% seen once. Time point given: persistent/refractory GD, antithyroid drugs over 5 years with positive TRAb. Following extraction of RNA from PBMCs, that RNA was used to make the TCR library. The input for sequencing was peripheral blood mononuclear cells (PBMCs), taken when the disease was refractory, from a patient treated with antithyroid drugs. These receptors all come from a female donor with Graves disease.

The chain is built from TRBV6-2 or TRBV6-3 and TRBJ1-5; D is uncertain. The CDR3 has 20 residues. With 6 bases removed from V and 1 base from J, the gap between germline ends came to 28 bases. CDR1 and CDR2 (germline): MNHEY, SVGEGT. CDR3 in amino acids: CASSPGPMDSWDISNQPQHF. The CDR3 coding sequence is TGTGCCAGCAGCCCTGGCCCCATGGATTCCTGGGATATAAGCAATCAGCCCCAGCATTTT.

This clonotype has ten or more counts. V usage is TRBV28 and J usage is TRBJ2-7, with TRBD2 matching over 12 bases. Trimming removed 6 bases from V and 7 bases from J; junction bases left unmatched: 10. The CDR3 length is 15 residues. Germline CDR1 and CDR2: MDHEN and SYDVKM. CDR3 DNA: TGTGCCAGCAGCATACTAGCGGGAGGTCCTCGGGAGCAGTACTTC. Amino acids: CASSILAGGPREQYF.

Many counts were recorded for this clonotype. CDR3 in DNA: TGTGCCAGCCGGGACAGCAGCGATCAGCCCCAGCATTTT. Its protein product is CASRDSSDQPQHF. The J gene is TRBJ1-5, the V gene TRBV6-1; 7 nucleotides match TRBD1. Germline-derived CDR1 and CDR2 are MNHNS and SASEGT. CDR3 length: 13 residues. Losses at the gene ends were 8 bases for V and 5 bases for J; bases not matched to a gene: 6.

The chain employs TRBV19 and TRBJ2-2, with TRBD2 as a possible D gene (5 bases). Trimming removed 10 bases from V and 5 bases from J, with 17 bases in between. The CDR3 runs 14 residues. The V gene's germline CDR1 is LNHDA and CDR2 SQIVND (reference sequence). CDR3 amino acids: CATGILASTGELFF. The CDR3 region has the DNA TGTGCCACGGGGATTTTGGCCTCTACCGGGGAGCTGTTTTTT.

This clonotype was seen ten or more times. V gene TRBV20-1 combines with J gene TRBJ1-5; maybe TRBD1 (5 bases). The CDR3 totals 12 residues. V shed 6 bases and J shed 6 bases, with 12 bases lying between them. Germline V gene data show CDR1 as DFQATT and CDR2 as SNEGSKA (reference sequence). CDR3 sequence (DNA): TGCAGTGCGTTTCAAGGGGCTCAGCCCCAGCATTTT. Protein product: CSAFQGAQPQHF.

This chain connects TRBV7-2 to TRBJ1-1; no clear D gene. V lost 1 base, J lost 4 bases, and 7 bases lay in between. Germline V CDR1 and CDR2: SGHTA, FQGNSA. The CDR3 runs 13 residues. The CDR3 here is CASSLGPATEAFF. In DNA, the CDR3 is TGTGCCAGCAGCTTAGGTCCAGCCACTGAAGCTTTCTTT.

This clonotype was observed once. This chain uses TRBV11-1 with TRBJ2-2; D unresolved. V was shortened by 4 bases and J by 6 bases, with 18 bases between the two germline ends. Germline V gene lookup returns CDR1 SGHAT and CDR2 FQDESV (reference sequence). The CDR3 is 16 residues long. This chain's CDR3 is CASSSGERMDSGELFF. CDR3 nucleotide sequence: TGTGCCAGCAGCTCGGGTGAACGAATGGATTCCGGGGAGCTGTTTTTT.

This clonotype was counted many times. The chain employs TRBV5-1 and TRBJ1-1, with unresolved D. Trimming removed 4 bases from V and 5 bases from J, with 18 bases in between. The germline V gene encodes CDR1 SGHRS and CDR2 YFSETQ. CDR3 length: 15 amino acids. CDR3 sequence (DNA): TGCGCCAGCAGCCCCGAACAAAGCGCACGGACTGAAGCTTTCTTT. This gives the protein CASSPEQSARTEAFF.

The CDR3 reads CASSLDRAADTQYF. CDR3 nucleotide sequence: TGTGCCAGCAGCTTAGACAGGGCAGCAGATACGCAGTATTTT. The chain couples TRBV11-2 to TRBJ2-3; possibly TRBD1 for D (5 bases). V lost 0 bases and J lost 4, with 8 bases in between. Germline V gives CDR1 SGHAT, CDR2 FQNNGV. The length of the CDR3 is 14 residues. Based on the CDR3 plus reference TRBV11-2 and TRBJ2-3, the full variable domain is EAGVAQSPRYKIIEKRQSVAFWCNPISGHATLYWYQQILGQGPKLLIQFQNNGVVDDSQLPKDRFSAERLKGVDSTLKIQPAKLEDSAVYLCASSLDRAADTQYFGPGTRLTVL.

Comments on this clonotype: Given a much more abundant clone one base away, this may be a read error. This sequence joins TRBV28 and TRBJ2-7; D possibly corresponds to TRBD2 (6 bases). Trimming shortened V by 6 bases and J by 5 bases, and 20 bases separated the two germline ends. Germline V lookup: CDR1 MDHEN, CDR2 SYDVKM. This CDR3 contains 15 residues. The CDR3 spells CASSGRGTSIDEQYF. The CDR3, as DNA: TGTGCCAGCAGCGGCCGGGGGACCTCTATCGACGAGCAGTACTTC.

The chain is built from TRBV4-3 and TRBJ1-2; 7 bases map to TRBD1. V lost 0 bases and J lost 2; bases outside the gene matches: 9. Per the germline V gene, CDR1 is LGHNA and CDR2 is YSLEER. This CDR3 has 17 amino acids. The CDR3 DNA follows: TGCGCCAGCAGCCAAGATCAGGGCACAGGGGCAAACTATGGCTACACCTTC. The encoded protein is CASSQDQGTGANYGYTF.

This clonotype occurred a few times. This chain's CDR3 is CASSQGGNPNIQYF. The CDR3 DNA follows: TGTGCCAGCAGCCAAGGCGGGAACCCAAACATTCAGTACTTC. The rearrangement uses TRBV3-1 and TRBJ2-4; D is possibly TRBD2 (6 bases). The CDR3 totals 14 residues. V gave up 1 base and J gave up 6 bases, with 10 bases separating them. Germline V gives CDR1 LGHDT, CDR2 YNNKEL (reference sequence).

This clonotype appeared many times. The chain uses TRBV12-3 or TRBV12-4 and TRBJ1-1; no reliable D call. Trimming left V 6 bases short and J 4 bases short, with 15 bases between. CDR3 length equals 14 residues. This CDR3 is CASSLSGDGTEAFF. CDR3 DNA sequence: TGTGCCAGCAGCTTGTCCGGGGATGGCACTGAAGCTTTCTTT.

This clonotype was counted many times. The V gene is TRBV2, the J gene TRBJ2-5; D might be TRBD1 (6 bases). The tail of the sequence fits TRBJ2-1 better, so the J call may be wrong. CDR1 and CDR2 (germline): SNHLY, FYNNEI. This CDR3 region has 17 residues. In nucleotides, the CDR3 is TGTGCCAGCAGTGGGGGATTAATAAATCCTGGGGGCATTGAGCAGTTCTTC. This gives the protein CASSGGLINPGGIEQFF.

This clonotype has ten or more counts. CDR3 region: CASSPTGGGNEQYF. The CDR3 coding sequence is TGTGCCAGCAGTCCGACAGGGGGCGGGAACGAGCAGTACTTC. This chain connects TRBV12-3 or TRBV12-4 to TRBJ2-7, with 10 nucleotides matching TRBD1. Germline trimming cut 5 bases from V and 5 bases from J; bases unmatched to any gene: 6. The CDR3 consists of 14 residues.

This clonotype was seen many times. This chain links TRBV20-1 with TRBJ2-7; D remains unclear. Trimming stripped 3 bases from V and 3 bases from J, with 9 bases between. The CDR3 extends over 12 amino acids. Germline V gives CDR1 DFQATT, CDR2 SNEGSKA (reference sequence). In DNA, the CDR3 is TGCAGTGCTAGCGCCCCGGGCTACGAGCAGTACTTC. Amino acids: CSASAPGYEQYF.